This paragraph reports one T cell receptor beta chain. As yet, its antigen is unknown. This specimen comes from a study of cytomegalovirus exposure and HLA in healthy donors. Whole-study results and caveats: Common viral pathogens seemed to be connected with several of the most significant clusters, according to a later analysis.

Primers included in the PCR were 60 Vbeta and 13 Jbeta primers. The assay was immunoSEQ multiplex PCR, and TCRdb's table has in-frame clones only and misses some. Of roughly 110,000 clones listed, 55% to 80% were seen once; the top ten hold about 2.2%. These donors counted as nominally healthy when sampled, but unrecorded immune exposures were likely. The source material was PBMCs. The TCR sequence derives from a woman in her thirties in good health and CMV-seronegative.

CDR3 DNA: TGCGCCAGCAGCCCTGACAGGGTGGATCAGCCCCAGCATTTT. This codes for CASSPDRVDQPQHF. V gene TRBV5-1 combines with J gene TRBJ1-5; TRBD1 agrees at 7 bases. Losses at the gene ends were 4 bases for V and 5 bases for J; bases not matched to a gene: 6. The germline CDR1 and CDR2 sequences are SGHRS and YFSETQ. The length of the CDR3 is 14 residues.